This T cell receptor (beta chain) was found in a study of blood T cell repertoires in COVID-19. The CDR3 runs 15 residues. Germline values: CDR1 GTSNPN, CDR2 SVGIG (reference sequence). V gave up 7 bases and J gave up 8 bases; unmatched junction bases: 17. Original methodology: Reference gene primer amplification yielded estimated nucleated cell counts. Only in-frame clones appear in the TCRdb table, and some are missing; sequencing was by immunoSEQ multiplex PCR. V, J and clone size derive from that table, while D and trimming were established from the DNA sequence. Of approximately 190,000 clones in the sample, around 81% were seen once.

This TCR was recovered from a man aged 35-49 years who had recovered from COVID-19. The sample taken for sequencing was PBMCs or T cells enriched from blood (not recorded which). The chain combines TRBV30 with TRBJ1-1; 9 bases map to TRBD1. CDR3 amino acids: CALVSSDRGGLEAFF. CDR3 DNA sequence: TGTGCCTTGGTTAGTTCGGACAGGGGAGGATTAGAAGCTTTCTTT.